The 9 T cell receptor beta chains listed next were all sequenced from one sample in a study of graft-versus-host responses after intestinal transplantation. Their antigens remain unidentified. Assay: immunoSEQ multiplex PCR; the TCRdb copy retains only in-frame clones and omits some. The table lists about 70,000 clones, about nine tenths of them singletons. Here the sequenced sample was unstimulated CD8+ T cells sorted from spleen or lymph node cells, taken before intestinal transplant. The source is a human donor who received an intestinal transplant.

The sample holds one count of this clone. The V and J genes are TRBV9 and TRBJ2-5, with a tentative D call TRBD1 (5 bases). The V and J ends lost 3 bases and 5 bases respectively, with 14 bases between them. This CDR3 has 14 residues. Germline CDR1 and CDR2: SGDLS and YYNGEE. CDR3 sequence: CASSGTTETETQYF. In nucleotides, the CDR3 is TGTGCCAGCAGCGGGACGACAGAGACGGAGACCCAGTACTTC.

This chain uses TRBV27 with TRBJ2-3; a possible D gene is TRBD2 (5 bases). The V end lost 5 bases, the J end lost 3 bases, and 21 bases lay between the germline ends. The CDR3 is 17 residues long. Germline CDR1 and CDR2: MNHEY and SMNVEV (reference sequence). The chain's CDR3 is CASSPSLLGTGTDTQYF. The CDR3 DNA reads as TGTGCCAGCAGTCCCAGTTTGCTGGGAACGGGGACAGATACGCAGTATTTT.

The V gene is TRBV19, the J gene TRBJ2-7; tentatively, D is TRBD1 (6 bases). The CDR3 totals 13 residues. Trimming removed 7 bases at V and 4 bases at J, with 14 bases between. Germline V gene lookup returns CDR1 LNHDA and CDR2 SQIVND (reference sequence). The DNA for the CDR3 is TGTGCCAGTACCGGACAGAGAACTTACGAGCAGTACTTC. Translating it yields CASTGQRTYEQYF.

This chain uses TRBV5-6 with TRBJ1-2; perhaps TRBD1 as D (6 bases). Per germline, CDR1 SGHDT and CDR2 YYEEEE. V lost 4 bases and J 4 bases, leaving 11 bases between the germline ends. This CDR3 has 13 amino acids. The CDR3 spells CASSPGQPYGYTF. DNA for the CDR3: TGTGCCAGCAGCCCCGGACAGCCCTATGGCTACACCTTC.

This clone was found once. The rearrangement joins TRBV6-1 to TRBJ1-3, with D hard to call. CDR1 MNHNS and CDR2 SASEGT come from the germline V gene. The CDR3 spans 16 residues. Trimming removed 4 bases from V and 0 bases from J, with 13 bases in between. In DNA, the CDR3 is TGTGCCAGCAGTGGGCAGGCCTGGCTCTCTGGAAACACCATATATTTT. This codes for CASSGQAWLSGNTIYF.

The genes are TRBV7-9 and TRBJ2-7; D is undetermined. V was trimmed by 2 bases and J by 3 bases, leaving 8 bases between them. CDR3 length: 13 amino acids. Germline V gene lookup returns CDR1 SEHNR and CDR2 FQNEAQ (reference sequence). The CDR3, as DNA: TGTGCCAGCAGCTTAAAAGCAGGCTACGAGCAGTACTTC. This gives the protein CASSLKAGYEQYF.

The CDR3 DNA sequence: TGTGCCAGCACACAGGGCGGCTCCTATAATTCACCCCTCCACTTT. It yields the protein CASTQGGSYNSPLHF. J is TRBJ1-6 and V is TRBV27, with a possible D match to TRBD1 (6 bases). There are 15 residues in the CDR3. Germline CDR1 and CDR2: MNHEY and SMNVEV (reference sequence). The V and J ends lost 7 bases and 0 bases respectively, with 10 bases between them.

The chain combines TRBV19 with TRBJ2-7, with D possibly being TRBD2 (5 bases). Germline V gives CDR1 LNHDA, CDR2 SQIVND (reference sequence). The CDR3 runs 12 residues. Trimming pared 5 bases from V and 3 bases from J, leaving 8 bases between. The CDR3 coding sequence is TGTGCCAGTAGTGACCGGGGCTACGAGCAGTACTTC. This codes for CASSDRGYEQYF.

Only one count was recorded for this clone. This rearrangement joins TRBV7-9 to TRBJ1-1; TRBD1 agrees at 9 bases. The trim removed 5 bases at V and 1 base at J, leaving 5 bases unmatched. There are 15 residues in the CDR3. From germline, CDR1 is SEHNR and CDR2 FQNEAQ (reference sequence). CDR3 coding DNA: TGTGCCAGCAGCATGCGGACAGGGGAGAACACTGAAGCTTTCTTT. This codes for CASSMRTGENTEAFF.